Below are 24 T cell receptor beta chains sequenced from a single sample in a study of cytomegalovirus exposure and HLA in healthy donors. 13 Jbeta primers and 60 Vbeta primers were used for the PCR. Measured with immunoSEQ multiplex PCR; TCRdb has only the in-frame clones, and not every one. Of approximately 140,000 clones listed, more than 60% are singletons. What was sequenced was PBMCs. All receptors come from a male donor in good health and CMV-seronegative.

The genes are TRBV25-1 and TRBJ2-1; unclear D gene. Between the trimmed V and J ends, which lost 6 bases and 7 bases, there was a span of 10 bases. CDR3 size: 12 residues. Germline lookup yields CDR1 MGHDK and CDR2 SYGVNS. The CDR3 loop is CASSGDLNEQFF. CDR3 coding DNA: TGTGCCAGCAGCGGCGACTTAAATGAGCAGTTCTTC.

The CDR3 sequence: CSALTGGRYEQYF. The DNA for the CDR3 is TGCAGCGCTCTGACAGGGGGCCGGTACGAGCAGTACTTC. The gene calls are TRBV29-1 and TRBJ2-7; 10 bases fit TRBD1. Germline V gene sequence: CDR1 SQVTM, CDR2 ANQGSEA. V shed 7 bases, J shed 4 bases, and the junction held 7 bases outside the gene matches. The CDR3 runs to 13 residues.

The V gene is TRBV4-1, the J gene TRBJ2-1, with TRBD1 identical over 7 bases. The CDR3 length is 13 residues. The V and J ends lost 4 bases and 5 bases, in that order; junction bases with no gene match: 2. The germline CDR1 and CDR2 sequences are MGHRA and YSYEKL. The CDR3 DNA is TGCGCCAGCAGCCCACAGGGGAACAATGAGCAGTTCTTC. Protein sequence: CASSPQGNNEQFF.

This chain links TRBV29-1 with TRBJ1-1, with D hard to call. Trimming cost V 8 bases and J 4 bases, with 11 bases left between them. The CDR3 totals 11 residues. CDR1 and CDR2 (germline): SQVTM, ANQGSEA. The CDR3 here is CSPGSSTEAFF. CDR3 nucleotides: TGCAGCCCGGGGAGTAGCACTGAAGCTTTCTTT.

The chain couples TRBV9 to TRBJ2-2; 10 nucleotides agree with TRBD1. The germline V gene encodes CDR1 SGDLS and CDR2 YYNGEE. The length of the CDR3 is 15 residues. The V gene end was trimmed by 6 bases and the J gene end by 6 bases; junction bases not matched to a gene: 8. CDR3 amino acids: CASTSGTGVSGELFF. The CDR3 DNA reads as TGTGCCAGCACCTCCGGGACAGGGGTCTCCGGGGAGCTGTTTTTT.

The gene calls are TRBV27 and TRBJ2-2, with 7 bases identical to TRBD1. Looked up from germline, CDR1 is MNHEY and CDR2 is SMNVEV (reference sequence). The CDR3 sequence is 14 residues long. The ends lost 7 bases at V and 5 bases at J; junction bases unmatched: 7. The CDR3 loop reads CASMRGRTTGELFF. The CDR3 nucleotides read TGTGCCAGCATGAGGGGGCGGACGACCGGGGAGCTGTTTTTT.

V usage is TRBV5-1 and J usage is TRBJ1-5; TRBD1 might be the D (5 bases). Germline loops: CDR1 SGHRS, CDR2 YFSETQ. Between the trimmed V and J ends, which lost 4 bases and 0 bases, there was a span of 14 bases. The CDR3 length is 16 residues. The CDR3 is CASSAARGDSNQPQHF. CDR3 DNA: TGCGCCAGCAGCGCGGCTCGGGGGGATAGCAATCAGCCCCAGCATTTT.

This clone has just one count. The rearrangement uses TRBV9 and TRBJ2-7, with TRBD1 matching over 8 bases. The germline gives CDR1 SGDLS, CDR2 YYNGEE. This CDR3 has 18 residues. V dropped 3 bases and J dropped 2; count of bases not matched to a gene: 16. CDR3 nucleotide sequence: TGTGCCAGCAGCGGACCTATCGGCCCGGGACAGGATCCCTACGAGCAGTACTTC. Translating it yields CASSGPIGPGQDPYEQYF.

The chain is built from TRBV27 and TRBJ1-6; 8 bases match TRBD1. V trimming: 5 bases; J trimming: 8 bases; junction bases outside the gene matches: 14. This CDR3 region has 17 residues. Germline V CDR1 and CDR2: MNHEY, SMNVEV (reference sequence). The CDR3 here is CASSPAGQAVSYSPLHF. CDR3 nucleotides: TGTGCCAGCAGTCCCGCGGGACAGGCAGTTTCCTATTCACCCCTCCACTTT.

The gene calls are TRBV30 and TRBJ2-1; 7 positions agree with TRBD1. V shed 8 bases, J shed 0 bases, and the junction held 7 bases outside the gene matches. The length of the CDR3 is 14 residues. In germline, CDR1 is GTSNPN, CDR2 SVGIG (reference sequence). CDR3 amino acids: CARTTGSSYNEQFF. CDR3 nucleotides: TGTGCCCGGACGACAGGGAGCTCCTACAATGAGCAGTTCTTC.

The rearrangement links TRBV29-1 to TRBJ2-3, with 7 bases that match TRBD1. The CDR3 is 15 residues long. The J segment lost 7 bases and the V segment lost 4 bases, leaving 14 bases of the junction unmatched. The germline CDR1 and CDR2 sequences are SQVTM and ANQGSEA. CDR3 DNA sequence: TGCAGCGTTGTAGGCGACAGGGTGACTGGGAATACGCAGTATTTT. It specifies CSVVGDRVTGNTQYF.

The chain couples TRBV7-8 to TRBJ1-2; 8 bases fit TRBD1. The CDR3 sequence is 14 residues long. Germline V gene data show CDR1 as SGHVS and CDR2 as FQNEAQ. V lost 1 base, J lost 2 bases, and 0 bases stayed unmatched. In nucleotides, the CDR3 is TGTGCCAGCAGCTTAGGGACAGGGAACTATGGCTACACCTTC. Amino acids: CASSLGTGNYGYTF.

The chain joins TRBV7-6 to TRBJ2-7, with TRBD1 as a possible D gene (5 bases). Germline values: CDR1 SGHVS, CDR2 FNYEAQ. V gave up 2 bases and J gave up 4 bases, with 15 bases separating them. This CDR3 is 15 amino acids long. The CDR3 loop reads CASSLRSGIWYEQYF. CDR3 nucleotide sequence: TGTGCCAGCAGCTTAAGGTCAGGGATATGGTACGAGCAGTACTTC.

V and J are TRBV7-2 and TRBJ2-3; 7 bases align to TRBD1. The CDR3 spans 14 residues. The V gene's germline CDR1 is SGHTA and CDR2 FQGNSA. The ends lost 5 bases at V and 2 bases at J; junction bases unmatched: 4. The CDR3 nucleotides read TGTGCCAGCAGCATAGGACAGGACACAGATACGCAGTATTTT. Protein sequence: CASSIGQDTDTQYF.

This chain links TRBV7-2 with TRBJ1-2; D is possibly TRBD1 (6 bases). The CDR3 runs to 13 residues. Trimming left V 8 bases short and J 2 bases short, with 12 bases between. Germline CDR1 and CDR2: SGHTA and FQGNSA. The CDR3 DNA is TGTGCCAGCGGCAGGCAGGGGAACTATGGCTACACCTTC. This encodes CASGRQGNYGYTF.

The chain recombines TRBV4-1 with TRBJ2-1; D call uncertain. V was cut by 3 bases and J by 1 base, with 16 bases left in between. CDR3 length: 17 amino acids. Germline V gives CDR1 MGHRA, CDR2 YSYEKL. CDR3 sequence reads: CASSHGPFTTSYNEQFF. CDR3 nucleotide sequence: TGCGCCAGCAGCCATGGCCCTTTTACCACATCCTACAATGAGCAGTTCTTC.

This chain uses TRBV10-3 with TRBJ1-1; D remains unclear. With 5 bases removed from V and 1 base from J, the gap between germline ends came to 14 bases. The germline V gene encodes CDR1 ENHRY and CDR2 SYGVKD. This CDR3 contains 15 residues. CDR3 bases: TGTGCCATCAGTCCACTTACCGGTGGGAACACTGAAGCTTTCTTT. Translation gives CAISPLTGGNTEAFF.

The rearrangement links TRBV6-5 to TRBJ1-2, with D maybe TRBD1 (5 bases). The CDR3 consists of 14 residues. CDR1 is MNHEY, CDR2 SVGAGI, per germline. V lost 0 bases and J lost 4, with 9 bases in between. CDR3 sequence reads: CASSYSRTTYGYTF. CDR3 in DNA: TGTGCCAGCAGTTACTCACGGACAACCTATGGCTACACCTTC.

V gene TRBV6-5 combines with J gene TRBJ2-7; TRBD2 agrees at 9 bases. Trimming at V came to 5 bases and at J to 5 bases, leaving 7 bases not matched to a gene. CDR1 and CDR2 (germline): MNHEY, SVGAGI. CDR3 length: 14 amino acids. This CDR3 reads CASSLSSGVHEQYF. The CDR3 coding sequence is TGTGCCAGCAGTCTTTCTAGCGGGGTTCACGAGCAGTACTTC.

Only one count was recorded for this clone. This chain links TRBV30 with TRBJ1-1; D call uncertain. CDR1 is GTSNPN, CDR2 SVGIG, per germline (reference sequence). V was pared by 3 bases and J by 4 bases, with 12 bases between. This CDR3 is 13 amino acids long. CDR3: CAWSPRGGTEAFF. The CDR3 coding sequence is TGTGCCTGGAGCCCCCGGGGTGGCACTGAAGCTTTCTTT. Variable domain in full (rest from reference TRBV30 and TRBJ1-1): SQTIHQWPATLVQPVGSPLSLECTVEGTSNPNLYWYRQAAGRGLQLLFYSVGIGQISSEVPQNLSASRPQDRQFILSSKKLLLSDSGFYLCAWSPRGGTEAFFGQGTRLTVV.

The chain joins TRBV13 to TRBJ1-1; D might be TRBD1 (6 bases). Trimming left V 0 bases short and J 5 bases short, with 10 bases between. The CDR3 is made up of 14 amino acids. Germline CDR1 is PRHDT and CDR2 is FYEKMQ (reference sequence). The CDR3 spells CASSLGGRGTEAFF. CDR3 sequence (DNA): TGTGCCAGCAGCTTAGGGGGGAGGGGGACTGAAGCTTTCTTT.

The V call is TRBV2, the J call TRBJ2-5; the D gene is possibly TRBD2 (6 bases). V lost 7 bases and J 5 bases, leaving 11 bases between the germline ends. CDR1 and CDR2 from the germline V gene are SNHLY and FYNNEI. The length of the CDR3 is 12 residues. The DNA of the CDR3 is TGTGCCAGCACGGGGGAGTTGGAGACCCAGTACTTC. It specifies CASTGELETQYF.

This clone has more than one count but fewer than ten. This chain connects TRBV7-6 to TRBJ2-7, with 7 positions matching TRBD1. This CDR3 spans 18 amino acids. V shed 5 bases and J 3 bases; nucleotides not matched to a gene: 19. CDR1 and CDR2 from the germline V gene are SGHVS and FNYEAQ. CDR3: CASSPRQGTFPLNYEQYF. The CDR3, as DNA: TGTGCCAGCAGCCCGAGACAGGGAACGTTCCCTCTTAACTACGAGCAGTACTTC.

This chain links TRBV6-5 with TRBJ1-2; 8 nucleotides agree with TRBD1. CDR1 MNHEY and CDR2 SVGAGI come from the germline V gene. The V and J ends lost 6 bases and 4 bases, in that order; junction bases with no gene match: 4. This CDR3 contains 13 residues. This CDR3 reads CASRNDRGYGYTF. The CDR3 DNA follows: TGTGCCAGCAGAAACGACAGGGGCTATGGCTACACCTTC.